The 2 T cell receptor beta chains reported below all come from one sample, sequenced in a study of T cells after yellow fever vaccination. TCRdb reanalysed the 5' RACE reads using MiXCR and keeps one entry per CDR3 protein. The sample yields more than 300,000 distinct CDR3 sequences, around 4.3% seen once. The sequencing here drew on PBMCs, taken 15 days after the yellow fever booster vaccination. The receptors originated from a man aged 18 to 35 who received the YFV17D yellow fever vaccine.

This clonotype has ten or more counts. J is TRBJ2-4 and V is TRBV20-1, with 8 nucleotides matching TRBD1. Trimming took 4 bases from V and 8 from J; bases not matched to a gene: 7. Germline V gene data show CDR1 as DFQATT and CDR2 as SNEGSKA (reference sequence). The length of the CDR3 is 13 residues. This chain's CDR3 is CSAIDRGMDIQYF. The CDR3 DNA follows: TGCAGTGCTATAGACAGGGGAATGGACATTCAGTACTTC.

The CDR3 reads CASRTDRGTYNEQFF. In nucleotides, the CDR3 is TGTGCCAGCAGGACTGACAGGGGGACCTACAATGAGCAGTTCTTC. This chain uses TRBV12-3 or TRBV12-4 with TRBJ2-1; 9 positions agree with TRBD1. J gave up 2 bases and V 6 bases, and 5 bases lay outside the gene matches. The CDR3 totals 15 residues.